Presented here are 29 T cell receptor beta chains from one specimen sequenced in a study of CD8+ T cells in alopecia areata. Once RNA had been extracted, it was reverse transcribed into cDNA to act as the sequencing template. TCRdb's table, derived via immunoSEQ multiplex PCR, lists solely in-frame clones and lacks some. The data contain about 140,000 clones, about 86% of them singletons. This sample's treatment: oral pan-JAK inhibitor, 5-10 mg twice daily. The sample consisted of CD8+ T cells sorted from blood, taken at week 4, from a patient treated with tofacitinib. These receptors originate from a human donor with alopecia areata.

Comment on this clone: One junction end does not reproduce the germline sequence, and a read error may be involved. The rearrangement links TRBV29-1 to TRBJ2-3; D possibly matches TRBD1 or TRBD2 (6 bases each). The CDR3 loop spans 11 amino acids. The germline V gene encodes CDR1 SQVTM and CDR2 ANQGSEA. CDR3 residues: CSAEGGDTQYF. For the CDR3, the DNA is TGCAGCGCTGAAGGGGGGGATACGCAGTATTTT.

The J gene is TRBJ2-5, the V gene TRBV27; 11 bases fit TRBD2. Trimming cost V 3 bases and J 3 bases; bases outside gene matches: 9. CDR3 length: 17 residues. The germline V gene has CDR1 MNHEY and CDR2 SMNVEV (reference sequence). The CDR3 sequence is CASSFIRPGLAEETQYF. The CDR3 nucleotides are TGTGCCAGCAGTTTTATTAGACCGGGACTAGCGGAAGAGACCCAGTACTTC.

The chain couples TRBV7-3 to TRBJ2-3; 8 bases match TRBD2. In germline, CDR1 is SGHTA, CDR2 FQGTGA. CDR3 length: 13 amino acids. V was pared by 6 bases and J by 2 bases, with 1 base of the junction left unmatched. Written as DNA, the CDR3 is TGTGCCAGCAGTAGCGGGGACACAGATACGCAGTATTTT. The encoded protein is CASSSGDTDTQYF.

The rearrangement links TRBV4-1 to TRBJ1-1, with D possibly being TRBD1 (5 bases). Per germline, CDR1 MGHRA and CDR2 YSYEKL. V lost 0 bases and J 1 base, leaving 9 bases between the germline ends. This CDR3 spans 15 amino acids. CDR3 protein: CASSQEGRGNTEAFF. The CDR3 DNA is TGCGCCAGCAGCCAAGAGGGTAGGGGGAACACTGAAGCTTTCTTT.

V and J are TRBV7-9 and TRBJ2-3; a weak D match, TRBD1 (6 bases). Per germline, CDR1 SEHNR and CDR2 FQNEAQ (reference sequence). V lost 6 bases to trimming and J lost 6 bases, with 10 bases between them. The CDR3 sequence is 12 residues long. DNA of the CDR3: TGTGCCAGCAGGGGGCAGGGGGATACGCAGTATTTT. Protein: CASRGQGDTQYF.

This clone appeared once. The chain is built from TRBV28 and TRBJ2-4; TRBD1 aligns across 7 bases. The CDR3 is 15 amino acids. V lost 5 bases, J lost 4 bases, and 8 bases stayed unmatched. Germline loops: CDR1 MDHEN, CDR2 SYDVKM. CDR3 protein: CASSPRQGMKNIQYF. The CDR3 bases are TGTGCCAGCAGTCCCCGACAGGGAATGAAAAACATTCAGTACTTC.

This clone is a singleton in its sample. The CDR3: CASSGRGNTEAFF. DNA of the CDR3: TGTGCCAGCAGCGGTAGGGGGAACACTGAAGCTTTCTTT. The chain is built from TRBV5-4 and TRBJ1-1; possibly TRBD1 for D (5 bases). Germline V gene sequence: CDR1 SGHNT, CDR2 YYREEE (reference sequence). This CDR3 has 13 amino acids. V was shortened by 4 bases and J by 1 base, with 8 bases between the two germline ends.

CDR3 coding DNA: TGCAGCGTTGCCGGGACAGGGTTCGGCTATGGCTACACCTTC. As protein: CSVAGTGFGYGYTF. The rearrangement links TRBV29-1 to TRBJ1-2, with 9 bases lining up with TRBD1. V dropped 4 bases and J dropped 4; count of bases not matched to a gene: 7. This CDR3 spans 14 amino acids. CDR1 and CDR2 (germline): SQVTM, ANQGSEA.

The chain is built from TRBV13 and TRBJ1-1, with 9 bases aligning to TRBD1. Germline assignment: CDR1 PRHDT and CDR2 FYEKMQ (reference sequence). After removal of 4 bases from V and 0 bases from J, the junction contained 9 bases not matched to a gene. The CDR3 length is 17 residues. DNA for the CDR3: TGTGCCAGCAGCTCCAGTGGGACAGGGCGAATGAACACTGAAGCTTTCTTT. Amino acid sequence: CASSSSGTGRMNTEAFF. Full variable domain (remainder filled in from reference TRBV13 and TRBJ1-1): AAGVIQSPRHLIKEKRETATLKCYPIPRHDTVYWYQQGPGQDPQFLISFYEKMQSDKGSIPDRFSAQQFSDYHSELNMSSLELGDSALYFCASSSSGTGRMNTEAFFGQGTRLTVV.

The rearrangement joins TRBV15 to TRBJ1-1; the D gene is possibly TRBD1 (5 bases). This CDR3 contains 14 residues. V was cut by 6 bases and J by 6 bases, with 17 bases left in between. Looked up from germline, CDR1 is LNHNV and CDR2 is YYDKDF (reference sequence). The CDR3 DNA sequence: TGTGCCACCAGAATGGAGGGGCTTAACTCTGAAGCTTTCTTT. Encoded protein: CATRMEGLNSEAFF.

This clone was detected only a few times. In nucleotides, the CDR3 is TGTGCCAGCAGCCCAACCGGCCAATCTAATTCACCCCTCCACTTT. As protein: CASSPTGQSNSPLHF. The genes are TRBV7-3 and TRBJ1-6; D gene ambiguous. Trimming took 5 bases from V and 6 from J, leaving 14 bases between them. Germline CDR1 SGHTA, CDR2 FQGTGA. The CDR3 has 15 residues.

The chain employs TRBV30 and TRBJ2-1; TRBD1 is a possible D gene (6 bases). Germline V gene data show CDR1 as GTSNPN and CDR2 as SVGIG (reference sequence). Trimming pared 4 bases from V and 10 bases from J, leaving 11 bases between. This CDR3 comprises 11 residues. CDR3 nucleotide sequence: TGTGCCTGGAAACCCAGGGGCGAGCAGTTCTTC. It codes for CAWKPRGEQFF.

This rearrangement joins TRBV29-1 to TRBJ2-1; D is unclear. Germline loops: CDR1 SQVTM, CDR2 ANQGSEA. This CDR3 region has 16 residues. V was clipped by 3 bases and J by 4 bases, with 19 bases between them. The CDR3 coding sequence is TGCAGCGTTGAGCGAAGGGTGAAGGTACAGTACAATGAGCAGTTCTTC. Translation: CSVERRVKVQYNEQFF.

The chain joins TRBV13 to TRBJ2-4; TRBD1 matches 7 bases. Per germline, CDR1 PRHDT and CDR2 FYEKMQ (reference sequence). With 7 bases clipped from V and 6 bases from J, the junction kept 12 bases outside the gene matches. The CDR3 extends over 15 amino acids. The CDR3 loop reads CASTLTTGALNIQYF. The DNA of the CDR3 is TGTGCCAGCACCCTTACCACAGGGGCATTAAACATTCAGTACTTC.

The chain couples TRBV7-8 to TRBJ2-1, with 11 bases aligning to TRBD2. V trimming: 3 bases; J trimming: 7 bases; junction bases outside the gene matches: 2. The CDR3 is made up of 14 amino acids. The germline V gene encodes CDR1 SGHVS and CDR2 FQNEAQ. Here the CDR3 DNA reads TGTGCCAGCAGCTTTAGCGGGGGGGGAAATGAGCAGTTCTTC. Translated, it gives CASSFSGGGNEQFF.

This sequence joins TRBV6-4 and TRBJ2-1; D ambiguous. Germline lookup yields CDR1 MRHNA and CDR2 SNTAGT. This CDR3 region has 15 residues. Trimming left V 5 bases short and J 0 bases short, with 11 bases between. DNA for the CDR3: TGTGCCAGCAGTACACACCATTACTCCTACAATGAGCAGTTCTTC. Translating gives CASSTHHYSYNEQFF.

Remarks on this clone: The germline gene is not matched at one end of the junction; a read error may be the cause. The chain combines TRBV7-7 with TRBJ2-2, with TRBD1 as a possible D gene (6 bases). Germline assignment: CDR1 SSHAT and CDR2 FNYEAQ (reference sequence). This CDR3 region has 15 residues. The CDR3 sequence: CASSSGHPITGELFF. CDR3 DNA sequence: TGTGCTAGCAGCTCGGGACACCCGATAACCGGGGAGCTGTTTTTT.

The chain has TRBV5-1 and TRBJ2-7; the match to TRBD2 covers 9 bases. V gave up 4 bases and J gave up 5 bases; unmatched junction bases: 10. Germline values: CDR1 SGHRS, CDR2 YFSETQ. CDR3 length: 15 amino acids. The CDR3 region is CASSPLLAGENEQYF. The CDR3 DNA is TGCGCCAGCAGCCCCCTTTTAGCGGGAGAAAACGAGCAGTACTTC.

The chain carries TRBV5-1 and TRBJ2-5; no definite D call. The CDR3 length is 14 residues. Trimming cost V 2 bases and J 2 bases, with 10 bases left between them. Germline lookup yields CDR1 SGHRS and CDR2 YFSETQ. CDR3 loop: CASSLSGDQETQYF. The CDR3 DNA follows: TGCGCCAGCAGCTTATCGGGTGATCAAGAGACCCAGTACTTC.

CDR3 nucleotides: TGTGCCAGCAGAGACGGGTACAATGAGCAGTTCTTC. Amino acid sequence: CASRDGYNEQFF. The V gene is TRBV6-5, the J gene TRBJ2-1, with D hard to call. The CDR3 runs 12 residues. CDR1 MNHEY and CDR2 SVGAGI come from the germline V gene. Trimming left V 6 bases short and J 4 bases short, with 7 bases between.

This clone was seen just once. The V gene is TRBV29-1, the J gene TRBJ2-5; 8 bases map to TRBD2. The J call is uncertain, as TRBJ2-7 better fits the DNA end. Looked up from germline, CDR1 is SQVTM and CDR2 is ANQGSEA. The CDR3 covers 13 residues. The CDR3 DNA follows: TGCAGCGTTATAGCGGGAATGTCCTACGAGCAGTACTTC. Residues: CSVIAGMSYEQYF.

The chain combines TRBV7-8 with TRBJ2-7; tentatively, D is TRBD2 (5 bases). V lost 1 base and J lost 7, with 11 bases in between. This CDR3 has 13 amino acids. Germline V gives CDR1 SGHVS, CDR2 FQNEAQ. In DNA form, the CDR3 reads TGTGCCAGCAGCTTAGGGGGTTGGAGGGAGCAGTACTTC. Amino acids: CASSLGGWREQYF.

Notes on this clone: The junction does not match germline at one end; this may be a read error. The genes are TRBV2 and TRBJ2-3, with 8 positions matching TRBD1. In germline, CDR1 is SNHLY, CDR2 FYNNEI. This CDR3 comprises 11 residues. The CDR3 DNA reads TGTGCCAGCAGTGTCGACAGGGGTGGACATTTT. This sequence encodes CASSVDRGGHF.

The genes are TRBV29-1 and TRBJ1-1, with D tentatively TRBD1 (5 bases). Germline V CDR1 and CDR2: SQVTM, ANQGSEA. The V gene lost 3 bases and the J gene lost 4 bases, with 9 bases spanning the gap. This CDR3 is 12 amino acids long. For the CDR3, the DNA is TGCAGCGTTGATAGGGGTTCCACTGAAGCTTTCTTT. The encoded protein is CSVDRGSTEAFF.

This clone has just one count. CDR3 coding DNA: TGTGCCAGCAGCCTCGGGTCCTTAAAAGGGGTTACTGAAGCTTTCTTT. This gives the protein CASSLGSLKGVTEAFF. This rearrangement joins TRBV5-4 to TRBJ1-1, with D possibly being TRBD1 (5 bases). Germline CDR1 is SGHNT and CDR2 is YYREEE (reference sequence). V dropped 4 bases and J dropped 5 bases, with 21 bases sitting between them. This CDR3 is 16 amino acids long.

The DNA for the CDR3 is TGTGCCAGCAGTCATACAGGGAATTTCGGGTACGAGCAGTACTTC. Amino acid sequence: CASSHTGNFGYEQYF. This sequence joins TRBV6-1 and TRBJ2-7; possible D gene TRBD1, 6 bases. Germline V gene data show CDR1 as MNHNS and CDR2 as SASEGT. V was shortened by 5 bases and J by 4 bases, with 18 bases between the two germline ends. The CDR3 sequence is 15 residues long.

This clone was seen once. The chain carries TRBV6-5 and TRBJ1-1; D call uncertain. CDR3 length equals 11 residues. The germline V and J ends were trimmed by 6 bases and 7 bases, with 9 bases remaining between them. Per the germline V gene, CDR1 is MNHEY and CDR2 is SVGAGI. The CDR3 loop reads CASRGDDEAFF. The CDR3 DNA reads TGTGCCAGCAGAGGAGATGATGAAGCTTTCTTT.

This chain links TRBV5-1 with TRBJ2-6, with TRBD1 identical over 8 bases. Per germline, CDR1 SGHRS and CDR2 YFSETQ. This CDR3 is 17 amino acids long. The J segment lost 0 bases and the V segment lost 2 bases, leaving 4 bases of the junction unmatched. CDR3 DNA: TGCGCCAGCAGCTTCCGGGACAGGACCTCTGGGGCCAACGTCCTGACTTTC. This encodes CASSFRDRTSGANVLTF.

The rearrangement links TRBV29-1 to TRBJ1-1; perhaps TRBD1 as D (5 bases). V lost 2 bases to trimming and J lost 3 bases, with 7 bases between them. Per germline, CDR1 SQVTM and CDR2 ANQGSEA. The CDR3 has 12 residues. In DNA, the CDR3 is TGCAGCGTTGAAAAAGGGGACACTGAAGCTTTCTTT. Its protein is CSVEKGDTEAFF. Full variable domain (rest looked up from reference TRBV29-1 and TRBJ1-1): SAVISQKPSRDICQRGTSLTIQCQVDSQVTMMFWYRQQPGQSLTLIATANQGSEATYESGFVIDKFPISRPNLTFSTLTVSNMSPEDSSIYLCSVEKGDTEAFFGQGTRLTVV.